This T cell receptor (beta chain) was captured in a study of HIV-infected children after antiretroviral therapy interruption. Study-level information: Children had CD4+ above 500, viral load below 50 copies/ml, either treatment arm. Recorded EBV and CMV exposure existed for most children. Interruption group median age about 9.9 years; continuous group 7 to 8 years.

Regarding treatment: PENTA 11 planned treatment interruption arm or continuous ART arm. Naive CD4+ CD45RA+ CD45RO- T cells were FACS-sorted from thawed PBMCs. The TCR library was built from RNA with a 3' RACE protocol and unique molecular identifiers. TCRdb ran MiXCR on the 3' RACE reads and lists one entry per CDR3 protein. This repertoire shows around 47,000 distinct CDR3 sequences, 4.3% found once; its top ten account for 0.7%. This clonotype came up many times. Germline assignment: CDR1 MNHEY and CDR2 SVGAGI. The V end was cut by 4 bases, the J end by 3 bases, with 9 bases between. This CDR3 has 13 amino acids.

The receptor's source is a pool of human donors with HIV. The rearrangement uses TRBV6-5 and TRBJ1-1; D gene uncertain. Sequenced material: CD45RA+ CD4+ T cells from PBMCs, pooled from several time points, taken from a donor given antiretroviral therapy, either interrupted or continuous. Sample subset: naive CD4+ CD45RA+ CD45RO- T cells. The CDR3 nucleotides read TGTGCCAGCAGTTTTGAACTGTACACTGAAGCTTTCTTT. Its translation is CASSFELYTEAFF.